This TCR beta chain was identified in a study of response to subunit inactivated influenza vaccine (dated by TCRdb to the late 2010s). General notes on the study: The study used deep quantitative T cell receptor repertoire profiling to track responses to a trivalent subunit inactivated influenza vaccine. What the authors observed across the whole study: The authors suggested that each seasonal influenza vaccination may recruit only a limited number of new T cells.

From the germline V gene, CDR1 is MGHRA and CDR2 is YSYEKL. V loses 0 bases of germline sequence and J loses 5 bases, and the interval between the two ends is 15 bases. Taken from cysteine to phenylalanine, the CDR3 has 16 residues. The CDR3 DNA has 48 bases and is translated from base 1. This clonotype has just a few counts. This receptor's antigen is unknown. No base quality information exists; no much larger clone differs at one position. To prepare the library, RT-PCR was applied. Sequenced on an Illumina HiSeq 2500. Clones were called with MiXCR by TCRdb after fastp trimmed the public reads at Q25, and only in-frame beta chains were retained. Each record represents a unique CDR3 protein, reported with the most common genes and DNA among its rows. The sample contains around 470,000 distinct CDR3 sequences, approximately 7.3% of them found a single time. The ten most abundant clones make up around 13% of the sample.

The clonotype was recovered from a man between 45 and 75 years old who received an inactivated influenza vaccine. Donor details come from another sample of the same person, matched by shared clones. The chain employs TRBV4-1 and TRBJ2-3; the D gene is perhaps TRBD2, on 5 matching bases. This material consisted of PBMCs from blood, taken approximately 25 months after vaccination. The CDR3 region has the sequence CASSQDGSGRRDTQYF. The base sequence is TGCGCCAGCAGCCAAGATGGCAGCGGAAGAAGAGATACGCAGTATTTT.